The 5 T cell receptor beta chains given below trace back to one sample, sequenced in a study of blood T cell repertoires in COVID-19. Produced via immunoSEQ multiplex PCR; TCRdb's table is partial and in-frame only. The data show just over 150,000 clones, with 85% seen just once and roughly 3% held by the top ten. What was sequenced was peripheral blood. The receptors shown here come from a human donor with acute or convalescent COVID-19. The donor label of this sample is uncertain.

The rearrangement links TRBV7-8 to TRBJ1-2; possible D gene TRBD1, 5 bases. CDR3 length: 13 residues. The germline V gene has CDR1 SGHVS and CDR2 FQNEAQ. V was shortened by 1 base and J by 8 bases, with 11 bases between the two germline ends. CDR3 nucleotide sequence: TGTGCCAGCAGCTTAGTCCGGGAGGGGGGCTACACCTTC. It codes for CASSLVREGGYTF. Full variable domain (rest looked up from reference TRBV7-8 and TRBJ1-2): GAGVSQSPRYKVAKRGQDVALRCDPISGHVSLFWYQQALGQGPEFLTYFQNEAQLDKSGLPSDRFFAERPEGSVSTLKIQRTQQEDSAVYLCASSLVREGGYTFGSGTRLTVV.

The rearrangement joins TRBV2 to TRBJ2-7, with a weak D call TRBD1 (6 bases). CDR3 length equals 14 residues. Per germline, CDR1 SNHLY and CDR2 FYNNEI. Between the trimmed V and J ends, which lost 6 bases and 3 bases, there was a span of 15 bases. In DNA, the CDR3 is TGTGCCAGCAGGACAGGAATAGGTAACTACGAGCAGTACTTC. This sequence encodes CASRTGIGNYEQYF.

V and J are TRBV6-9 and TRBJ1-2; D not resolved. Trimming pared 0 bases from V and 3 bases from J, leaving 14 bases between. This CDR3 spans 16 amino acids. Germline loops: CDR1 MNHGY, CDR2 SVAAGI. CDR3 amino acids: CASSYSARRLDYGYTF. DNA for the CDR3: TGTGCCAGCAGTTATTCGGCCAGGAGGCTTGACTATGGCTACACCTTC.

This chain joins TRBV6-5 and TRBJ1-1; D is possibly TRBD1 (6 bases). The CDR3 extends over 14 amino acids. V lost 7 bases to trimming and J lost 6 bases, with 18 bases between them. Per the germline V gene, CDR1 is MNHEY and CDR2 is SVGAGI. CDR3 in DNA: TGTGCCAGCAACACACAGGGTAGGGTGGCTGAAGCTTTCTTT. The encoded protein is CASNTQGRVAEAFF.

The chain is built from TRBV27 and TRBJ1-4, with D unresolved. CDR3 length: 17 amino acids. Trimming stripped 2 bases from V and 0 bases from J, with 13 bases between. Germline CDR1 and CDR2: MNHEY and SMNVEV (reference sequence). The CDR3 region has the DNA TGTGCCAGCAGTTTACGGCAGACTCCATCAACTAATGAAAAACTGTTTTTT. Protein product: CASSLRQTPSTNEKLFF.